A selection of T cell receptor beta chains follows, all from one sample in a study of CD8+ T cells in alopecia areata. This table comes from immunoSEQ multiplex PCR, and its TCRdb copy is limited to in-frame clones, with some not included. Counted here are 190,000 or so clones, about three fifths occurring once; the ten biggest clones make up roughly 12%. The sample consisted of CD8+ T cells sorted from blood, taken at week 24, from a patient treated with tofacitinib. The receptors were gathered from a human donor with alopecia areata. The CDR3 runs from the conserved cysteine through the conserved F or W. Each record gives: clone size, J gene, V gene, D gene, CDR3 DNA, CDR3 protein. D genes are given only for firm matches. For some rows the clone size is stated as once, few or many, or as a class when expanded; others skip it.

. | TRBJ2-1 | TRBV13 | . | TGTGCCAGCAGCTTACGCAGTTACAATGAGCAGTTCTTC | CASSLRSYNEQFF
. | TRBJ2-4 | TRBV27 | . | TGTGCCAGCAGTCTGAGAGCCAAAAACATTCAGTACTTC | CASSLRAKNIQYF
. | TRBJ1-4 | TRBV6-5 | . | TGTGCCAGCATGAAGGGTCCGAGGACTAATGAAAAACTGTTTTTT | CASMKGPRTNEKLFF
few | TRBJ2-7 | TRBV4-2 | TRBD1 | TGTGCCAGCAGCCCCCGGGCAGGGGGCGTGATCGAGCAGTACTTC | CASSPRAGGVIEQYF
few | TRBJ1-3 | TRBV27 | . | TGTGCCAGCACCCCCCAAAACACCATATATTTT | CASTPQNTIYF
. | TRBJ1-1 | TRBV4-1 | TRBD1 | TGCGCCAGCAGCCAAGAAGAAGACTTCAGGGGGCGGAACACTGAAGCTTTCTTT | CASSQEEDFRGRNTEAFF
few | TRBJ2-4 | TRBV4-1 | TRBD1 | TGCGCCAGCAGCCAACCCCCGGGACAGGAGAACATTCAGTACTTC | CASSQPPGQENIQYF
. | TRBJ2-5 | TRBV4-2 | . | TGTGCCAGCAGCGACGCTGGCTCGGAGACCCAGTACTTC | CASSDAGSETQYF
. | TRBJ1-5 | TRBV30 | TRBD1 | TGTGCCTGGAGTCGACAGGGGTTCGAACCCCAGCATTTT | CAWSRQGFEPQHF
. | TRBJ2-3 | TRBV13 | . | TGTGCCAGCAGCCTCAAGGAGGGGCCGCGAGGGGTCACAGATACGCAGTATTTT | CASSLKEGPRGVTDTQYF
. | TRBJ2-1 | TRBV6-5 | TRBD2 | TGTGCCAGCAGTTACGCGGGACTAGCGTCCGGCAATGAGCAGTTCTTC | CASSYAGLASGNEQFF
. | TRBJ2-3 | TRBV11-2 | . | TGTGCCAGCAGCCCCCAGCCGTCGGACTGGTCAGATACGCAGTATTTT | CASSPQPSDWSDTQYF
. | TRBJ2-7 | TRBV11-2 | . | TGTGCCAGCAAAGAGATCTACGAGCAGTACTTC | CASKEIYEQYF
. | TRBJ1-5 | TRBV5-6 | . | TGTGCCAGCAGCTTTGCTGGGACTCATCAGCCCCAGCATTTT | CASSFAGTHQPQHF
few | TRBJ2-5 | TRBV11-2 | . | TGTGCCAGCAGCCCCAGGACTGCGGGCGTGGAGACCCAGTACTTC | CASSPRTAGVETQYF
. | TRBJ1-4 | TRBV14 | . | TGTGCCAGCAGCCCCCGGGCACCGGGGAATGAAAAACTGTTTTTT | CASSPRAPGNEKLFF
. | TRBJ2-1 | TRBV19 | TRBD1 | TGTGCCAGTCGGGCGGGGACAGGGGCCTTCGGGGAGTTCTTC | CASRAGTGAFGEFF
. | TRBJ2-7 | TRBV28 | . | TGTGCCAGCCGCCCCTTTTCCGACGAGTTCTACGAGCAGTACTTC | CASRPFSDEFYEQYF
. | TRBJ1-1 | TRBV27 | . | TGTGCCAGCAGCCGCGGGCACAGGACCACTGAAGCTTTCTTT | CASSRGHRTTEAFF
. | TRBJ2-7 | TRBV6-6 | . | TGTGCCAGCAGCCCGACCCCAGGAGGCGAGCAGTACTTC | CASSPTPGGEQYF
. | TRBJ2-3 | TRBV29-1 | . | TGCAGCGTTGAAGATCTCGTAGCGGATACGCAGTATTTT | CSVEDLVADTQYF
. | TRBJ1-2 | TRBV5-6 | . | TGTGCCAGCAGCTTGTCCATCTATGGCTACACCTTC | CASSLSIYGYTF
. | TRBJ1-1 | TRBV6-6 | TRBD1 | TGTGCCAGCAGCCTGCGGGACAGCCTGAACACTGAAGCTTTCTTT | CASSLRDSLNTEAFF
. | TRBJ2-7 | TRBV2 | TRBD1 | TGTGCCGGGACCGGGACAGGCTACGAGCAGTACTTC | CAGTGTGYEQYF
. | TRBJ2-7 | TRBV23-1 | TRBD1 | TGCGCCAGCATGAGGGGGCCCGTATCCTACGAGCAGTACTTC | CASMRGPVSYEQYF
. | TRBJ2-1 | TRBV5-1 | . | TGTGCCAGCAGCCTAAAACCCGGACAGACCGATGAGCAGTTCTTC | CASSLKPGQTDEQFF
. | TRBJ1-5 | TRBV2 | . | TGTGCCAGCAGTAACAGGATGGGTAGCAATCAGCCCCAGCATTTT | CASSNRMGSNQPQHF
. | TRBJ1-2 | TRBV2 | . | TGTGCCAGCAGTGAGGTTGGCTACACCTTC | CASSEVGYTF
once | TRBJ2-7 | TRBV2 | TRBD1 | TGTGCCAGTAATACAGGGGACGAGCAGTACTTC | CASNTGDEQYF
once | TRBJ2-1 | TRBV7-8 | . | TGTGCCAGCAGCGCACGAGCCGATATAGCGCCCTTTGTCGACAATGAGCAGTTCTTC | CASSARADIAPFVDNEQFF
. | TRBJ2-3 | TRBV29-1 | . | TGCAGCGTTGATTTGCAGGGGACTAGCACAGATACGCAGTATTTT | CSVDLQGTSTDTQYF
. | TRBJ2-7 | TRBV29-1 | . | TGCAGCGTTTCCGGGAGCAAAGCCTACGAGCAGTACTTC | CSVSGSKAYEQYF
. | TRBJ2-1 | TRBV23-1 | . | TGCGCCAGCAGTCAATACACCCTAGCGTCGGGGAATGAGCAGTTCTTC | CASSQYTLASGNEQFF
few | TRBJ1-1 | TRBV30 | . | TGTGCCTGGAGCCTGACGGGTGAAGCTTTCTTT | CAWSLTGEAFF
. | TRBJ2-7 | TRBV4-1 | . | TGCGCCAGCAGCCCGAAGGTGGGGGGTTCAAGCGAGCAGTACTTC | CASSPKVGGSSEQYF
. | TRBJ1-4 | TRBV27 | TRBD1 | TGTGCCAGCGGAGACGGGCGGGACAGAATCTTT | CASGDGRDRIF
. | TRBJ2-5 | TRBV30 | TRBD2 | TGTGCCTGGAGTCTAGGGACTAGCGAGGAGACCCAGTACTTC | CAWSLGTSEETQYF
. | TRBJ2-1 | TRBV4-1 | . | TGCGCCAGCAGCCTAGTTGGCGCGGTGAATGAGCAGTTCTTC | CASSLVGAVNEQFF
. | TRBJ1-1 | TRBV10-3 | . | TGTGCCATCAGTGAGGAGGGGGCTGAAGCTTTCTTT | CAISEEGAEAFF
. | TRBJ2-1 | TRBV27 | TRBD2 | TGTGCCAGCAGAGGACTAGCGGGGGACTACAATGAGCAGTTCTTC | CASRGLAGDYNEQFF